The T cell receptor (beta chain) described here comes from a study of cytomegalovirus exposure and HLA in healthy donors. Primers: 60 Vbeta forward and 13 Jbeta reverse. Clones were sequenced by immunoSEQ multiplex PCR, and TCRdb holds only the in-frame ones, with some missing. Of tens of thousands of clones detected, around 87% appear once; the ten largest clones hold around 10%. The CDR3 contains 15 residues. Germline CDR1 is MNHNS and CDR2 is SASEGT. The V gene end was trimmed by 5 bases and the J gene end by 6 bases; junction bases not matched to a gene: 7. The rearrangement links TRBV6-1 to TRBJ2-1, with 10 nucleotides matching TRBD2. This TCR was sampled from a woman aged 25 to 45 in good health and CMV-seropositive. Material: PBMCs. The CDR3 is CASSPGTSAFNEQFF. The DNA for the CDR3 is TGTGCCAGCAGTCCCGGGACTAGCGCTTTCAATGAGCAGTTCTTC.